These T cell receptor beta chains were read from a single sample in a study of blood T cell repertoires in COVID-19. TCRdb's copy holds only in-frame clones and misses some; the assay was immunoSEQ multiplex PCR. The table records about 280,000 clones, roughly 85% of them present only once. Sequencing input: peripheral blood. The source is a man aged 50 to 59 with active or convalescent COVID-19. Each CDR3 is given with its conserved first and last residue. The order of the fields is clone size, D gene, J gene, V gene, CDR3 DNA, CDR3 protein. A D gene is named only where the DNA matches it firmly. The size of a clone is reported for some rows only, either as once, few or many, or as a class for expanded clones.

- TRBD1 TRBJ1-1 TRBV7-9 TGTGCCAGCAGCGCGGACAGGGTAACCCCTGAAGCTTTCTTT CASSADRVTPEAFF
- - TRBJ1-2 TRBV2 TGTGCCAGCAGGTCGGACGGGGGTTTGCGGGGCTACACCTTC CASRSDGGLRGYTF
few - TRBJ1-6 TRBV27 TGTGCCAGCAGTTTCGGTAGGGGATCCCTCCACTTT CASSFGRGSLHF
few - TRBJ1-3 TRBV27 TGTGCCAGCAGCCGCCTTGGGGGGGGGATAGGCAGCTCTGGAAACACCATATATTTT CASSRLGGGIGSSGNTIYF
- - TRBJ1-1 TRBV3-1/TRBV3-2 TGTGCCAGCGGGAGGGGGATGAACACTGAAGCTTTCTTT CASGRGMNTEAFF
- TRBD1 TRBJ1-2 TRBV5-1 TGCGCCAGCAGCTCCGTCCCCACAGGGGCCGGGGCGTATGGCTACACCTTC CASSSVPTGAGAYGYTF
once TRBD2 TRBJ2-1 TRBV7-9 TGTGCCAGCAGTTCACTAGCGCCACTTTCGCCGTTCTTC CASSSLAPLSPFF
few TRBD2 TRBJ2-1 TRBV11-3 TGTGCCTCTCAGCATAGCGGGGAAACCAATGAGCAGTTCTTC CASQHSGETNEQFF
- TRBD1 TRBJ1-4 TRBV19 TGTGCCAGTAGTATCCCCCGAGACAGGGGAACTAATGAAAAACTGTTTTTT CASSIPRDRGTNEKLFF
- - TRBJ1-1 TRBV18 TGTGCCAGCTCACCTGTAAAGCTGAACACTGAAGCTTTCTTT CASSPVKLNTEAFF
- TRBD1 TRBJ1-4 TRBV6-5 TGTGCCAGCAGTCCAACAGGGGGCGCGGGTGAAAAACTGTTTTTT CASSPTGGAGEKLFF
- - TRBJ2-7 TRBV21-1 TGTGCCAGCAGGGAGGGGTCCTACGAGCAGTACTTC CASREGSYEQYF
- TRBD2 TRBJ2-1 TRBV28 TGTGCCAGCAGTTTCCCCCTAGCGGGAGGGCCTTATCAACCCCGCTCAGGTGAGCAGTTCTTC CASSFPLAGGPYQPRSGEQFF
once TRBD2 TRBJ2-5 TRBV5-8 TGTGCCAGCAGCGCGGGACTAGCGGGAAGTGAGACCCAGTACTTC CASSAGLAGSETQYF
- - TRBJ1-2 TRBV19 TGTGCCAGTACCAATATAGGGGGTACCTATGGCTACACCTTC CASTNIGGTYGYTF
- - TRBJ1-2 TRBV12-3/TRBV12-4 TGTGCCAGCACCCTGGGCCCTTATGGCTACACCTTC CASTLGPYGYTF
- - TRBJ2-7 TRBV19 TGTGCCAGTAGTATGAATAACTTGCCCTCCTACGAGCAGTACTTC CASSMNNLPSYEQYF
- TRBD2 TRBJ2-7 TRBV4-2 TGTGCCAGCAGCCAAGATGCGTCTAGCGGGAGGCGACCTGAGCAGTACTTC CASSQDASSGRRPEQYF
- - TRBJ1-1 TRBV7-2 TGTGCCAGCAGCTTTTACCTCCAGAAAGCTTTCTTT CASSFYLQKAFF
- TRBD1 TRBJ2-4 TRBV19 TGTGCCAGTAGTCCCGCGGGACAGGGGAAGATCTTAGCCAAAAACATTCAGTACTTC CASSPAGQGKILAKNIQYF
- - TRBJ1-2 TRBV6-5 TGTGCCAGCGTCTATGGGGCTGGCTACACCTTC CASVYGAGYTF
- TRBD1 TRBJ1-2 TRBV12-3/TRBV12-4 TGTGCCAGCAGCAACTACAGGGGGGATGGCTACACCTTC CASSNYRGDGYTF
once - TRBJ2-7 TRBV18 TGTGCCAGCTCACCAAGCCGCATTTACTCCTACGAGCAGTACTTC CASSPSRIYSYEQYF
- - TRBJ1-5 TRBV30 TGTGCCTGGAGTGTAAGCCCTAGCAATCAGCCCCAGCATTTT CAWSVSPSNQPQHF
once - TRBJ2-5 TRBV7-6 TGTGCCAGCAGCTTTGTAGCCGGGACTCTGCGGACCCAGTACTTC CASSFVAGTLRTQYF
- TRBD1 TRBJ1-1 TRBV7-9 TGTGCCAGCAGTCGGACAGGGGGAGACGCTCGGGGGGCTTTCTTT CASSRTGGDARGAFF
once - TRBJ2-2 TRBV7-3 TGTGCCAGCAGCTTAATGGGGACACCAAACACCGGGGAGCTGTTTTTT CASSLMGTPNTGELFF
- TRBD2 TRBJ2-3 TRBV6-4 TGTGCCAGCAGTGACTCTGTTTGGCGGGCCAAACTAGCGGGAGAGACAGATACGCAGTATTTT CASSDSVWRAKLAGETDTQYF
- - TRBJ1-3 TRBV4-3 TGCGCCAGCAGCCAAGAATTGGGGAGCTCTGGAAACACCATATATTTT CASSQELGSSGNTIYF
- - TRBJ2-3 TRBV27 TGTGCCAGCAGGGATTCAGGGGAAGATACGCAGTATTTT CASRDSGEDTQYF
- TRBD2 TRBJ2-7 TRBV6-2/TRBV6-3 TGTGCCAGCAGTTACTCCACAACACGGACTAGCGGGGGCTCCTCCTACGAGCAGTACTTC CASSYSTTRTSGGSSYEQYF
- TRBD2 TRBJ2-7 TRBV3-1/TRBV3-2 TGTGCCAGCTCCAGCTCCTCGCGGGAGGTCTACGAGCAGTACTTC CASSSSSREVYEQYF
- - TRBJ1-1 TRBV7-9 TGTGCCAGCAGCTTCCAGTCCGAAGCTTTCTTT CASSFQSEAFF
- - TRBJ1-3 TRBV6-5 TGTGCCAGCAGTCGCGGAACTGGAAACACCATATATTTT CASSRGTGNTIYF
- - TRBJ2-2 TRBV11-3 TGTGCCAGCAGCCCCCTTACCGGGAACACCGGGGAGCTGTTTTTT CASSPLTGNTGELFF
- - TRBJ1-1 TRBV19 TGTGCCAGTAAGGAGGGGTTGAACACTGAAGCTTTCTTT CASKEGLNTEAFF
- - TRBJ2-1 TRBV7-9 TGTGCCAGCAGCTTAGGGCTAGCCAATGAGCAGTTCTTC CASSLGLANEQFF
- TRBD1 TRBJ2-3 TRBV18 TGTGCCAGCTCACCCCAGGACAGGGGAAATACGCAGTATTTT CASSPQDRGNTQYF
- TRBD2 TRBJ2-1 TRBV19 TGTGCCAGTAGTTTCGGGACTAGCGGGAGGAAGTACAATGAGCAGTTCTTC CASSFGTSGRKYNEQFF
- - TRBJ1-2 TRBV5-1 TGCGCCAGCAGCTTGGCCGGGGGGGGCAATCCCCGCTTGGGCTACACCTTC CASSLAGGGNPRLGYTF
- TRBD2 TRBJ2-5 TRBV7-8 TGTGCCAGCAGCCCGGGGGGACTAGCGGGAGAGACCCAGTACTTC CASSPGGLAGETQYF
- - TRBJ1-5 TRBV6-5 TGTGCCAGCAGTTACTCGCGGTACAGCAATCAGCCCCAGCATTTT CASSYSRYSNQPQHF
- - TRBJ2-1 TRBV19 TGTGCCAGTAAGGCGGGACCTGAGCAGTTCTTC CASKAGPEQFF
- - TRBJ2-7 TRBV5-6 TGTGCCAGCAGCTCACGACCCCGGGTGTCGGGAGTCGAGCAGTACTTC CASSSRPRVSGVEQYF
- - TRBJ1-1 TRBV7-2 TGTGCCAGCAGCTTTCCTAACACTGAAGCTTTCTTT CASSFPNTEAFF
- - TRBJ1-2 TRBV7-9 TGTGCCAGCAGCTTAGCGGGCAGGGGTTCCTATGGCTACACCTTC CASSLAGRGSYGYTF
- - TRBJ2-7 TRBV5-4 TGTGCCAGCAGCTTGGCCGGCAGGGGACCTTCCTACGAGCAGTACTTC CASSLAGRGPSYEQYF
- - TRBJ1-1 TRBV5-6 TGTGCCAGCAGTCAGACTCCGCGCGAGGCTTTCTTT CASSQTPREAFF
- - TRBJ1-3 TRBV30 TGTGCCTGGAATACAGGGAATTCTGGAAACACCATATATTTT CAWNTGNSGNTIYF
once TRBD1 TRBJ1-1 TRBV29-1 TGCAGCGTTGTGGGGACAGGGAAAGCTTTCTTT CSVVGTGKAFF
- - TRBJ2-7 TRBV12-5 TGTGCTAGTGGTTCTCCCGGGGGGCACGAGCAGTACTTC CASGSPGGHEQYF
few - TRBJ1-6 TRBV28 TGTGCCAGCAGACCAGAGACAGTCTGGAGTTATAATTCACCCCTCCACTTT CASRPETVWSYNSPLHF
- TRBD1 TRBJ2-6 TRBV19 TGTGCCAGTAGTATCGGGACAGTCAACTCTGGGGCCAACGTCCTGACTTTC CASSIGTVNSGANVLTF
- - TRBJ1-1 TRBV5-3 TGTGCCAGAAGTAGTAGGTGGGCCCCGAACACTGAAGCTTTCTTT CARSSRWAPNTEAFF
once TRBD2 TRBJ2-1 TRBV28 TGTGCCAGCAATGGGGGGGCCTACAATGAGCAGTTCTTC CASNGGAYNEQFF